What follows describes a single T cell receptor beta chain. This sample was included in a study of technical replicates of blood from several donors. Profiled with immunoSEQ multiplex PCR; TCRdb holds only in-frame clones, not every one. The data contain under 90,000 clones, 95% to 98% of them seen just once; the ten biggest clones take up more than 0.12%. CDR3 size: 15 residues. CDR1 and CDR2 (germline): SEHNR, FQNEAQ (reference sequence). V dropped 5 bases and J dropped 4; count of bases not matched to a gene: 7. The receptor was isolated from a human donor in good health. V usage is TRBV7-9 and J usage is TRBJ2-3; 9 bases agree with TRBD2. The specimen sequenced was T cells isolated from PBMCs. The CDR3 nucleotides are TGTGCCAGCAGCCCTTGGGGACTAGCCCCAGATACGCAGTATTTT. Protein product: CASSPWGLAPDTQYF.